The 18 T cell receptor beta chains below come from one sample, sequenced in a study of cytomegalovirus exposure and HLA in healthy donors. Researchers ran the PCR with 60 Vbeta and 13 Jbeta primers. Libraries were prepared by immunoSEQ multiplex PCR; TCRdb keeps only in-frame clonotypes and omits some of them. The table includes about 200,000 clones, about 79% detected once. The sample comprised PBMCs. These receptors all come from a male donor in good health and CMV-seronegative.

V usage is TRBV30 and J usage is TRBJ2-7, with 13 bases fitting TRBD2. V lost 1 base, J lost 1 base, and 10 bases stayed unmatched. Germline V gene data show CDR1 as GTSNPN and CDR2 as SVGIG (reference sequence). The CDR3 runs 18 residues. As DNA, the CDR3 is TGTGCCTGGAGTGCCACTAGCGGGAGGGCTCTGAGGTCCTACGAGCAGTACTTC. Translating gives CAWSATSGRALRSYEQYF.

J is TRBJ1-1 and V is TRBV7-8; 7 bases line up with TRBD1. Germline values: CDR1 SGHVS, CDR2 FQNEAQ. With V trimmed by 3 bases and J by 5 bases, 9 bases remained unmatched. This CDR3 region has 15 residues. The CDR3 protein is CASSFRFVRGTEAFF. DNA of the CDR3: TGTGCCAGCAGCTTTAGGTTCGTCAGGGGGACTGAAGCTTTCTTT.

The chain employs TRBV29-1 and TRBJ2-3; D not resolved. The germline V gene encodes CDR1 SQVTM and CDR2 ANQGSEA. The V end lost 7 bases, the J end lost 2 bases, and 7 bases lay between the germline ends. The length of the CDR3 is 11 residues. DNA for the CDR3: TGCAGCGCCAAAATCACAGATACGCAGTATTTT. Translating it yields CSAKITDTQYF.

The chain couples TRBV6-5 to TRBJ2-5; 7 bases map to TRBD1. Germline CDR1 is MNHEY and CDR2 is SVGAGI. Trimming took 1 base from V and 2 from J; bases not matched to a gene: 1. The CDR3 has 14 residues. As DNA, the CDR3 is TGTGCCAGCAGTTACTGGGACAGACAAGAGACCCAGTACTTC. It specifies CASSYWDRQETQYF.

This chain uses TRBV7-9 with TRBJ2-1, with 8 bases that match TRBD1. The germline V gene encodes CDR1 SEHNR and CDR2 FQNEAQ (reference sequence). V lost 4 bases and J lost 8; bases outside the gene matches: 7. This CDR3 spans 14 amino acids. The CDR3 here is CASSSTIRGHEQFF. CDR3 bases: TGTGCCAGCAGCTCAACTATCAGGGGGCATGAGCAGTTCTTC.

This clone has a count of ten or more. V usage is TRBV13 and J usage is TRBJ2-7; 11 nucleotides align to TRBD1. This CDR3 is built from 13 residues. CDR1 and CDR2 from the germline V gene are PRHDT and FYEKMQ (reference sequence). The V and J ends lost 5 bases and 6 bases, in that order; junction bases with no gene match: 3. The CDR3 DNA is TGTGCCAGCAGCCACGGACAGGGGGCCGAGCAGTACTTC. As protein: CASSHGQGAEQYF.

The chain links TRBV14 to TRBJ2-1, with 7 bases lining up with TRBD1. Germline-derived CDR1 and CDR2 are SGHDN and FVKESK. J lost 4 bases, V lost 1 base, and 7 bases had no gene match. The length of the CDR3 is 16 residues. CDR3 amino acids: CASSQGPGTAYNEQFF. The CDR3 region has the DNA TGTGCCAGCAGCCAAGGACCCGGGACAGCGTACAATGAGCAGTTCTTC.

This chain uses TRBV6-1 with TRBJ1-3; D is possibly TRBD1 (5 bases). This CDR3 comprises 14 residues. Germline loops: CDR1 MNHNS, CDR2 SASEGT. V lost 11 bases, J lost 3 bases, and 17 bases lay in between. The CDR3 DNA follows: TGTGCCGGGAGCGGGGGTAGGATTGGAAACACCATATATTTT. This sequence encodes CAGSGGRIGNTIYF.

For this clone: One junction end disagrees with the germline gene, perhaps due to a read error. CDR3 residues: CSSRHQGVPEAFF. The CDR3 coding sequence is TGTTCCAGCAGGCATCAGGGGGTCCCTGAAGCTTTCTTT. The rearrangement links TRBV7-9 to TRBJ1-1; TRBD1 matches at 7 bases. Per the germline V gene, CDR1 is SEHNR and CDR2 is FQNEAQ (reference sequence). The CDR3 extends over 13 amino acids.

The V and J genes are TRBV30 and TRBJ1-4; tentatively, D is TRBD1 (6 bases). V was trimmed by 2 bases and J by 0 bases, leaving 16 bases between them. CDR3 length: 17 amino acids. Germline V gene data show CDR1 as GTSNPN and CDR2 as SVGIG (reference sequence). CDR3 protein: CAWSPHPGQPTNEKLFF. The CDR3 DNA reads as TGTGCCTGGAGTCCTCACCCGGGACAACCAACTAATGAAAAACTGTTTTTT. The full variable domain, completed using reference TRBV30 and TRBJ1-4, is SQTIHQWPATLVQPVGSPLSLECTVEGTSNPNLYWYRQAAGRGLQLLFYSVGIGQISSEVPQNLSASRPQDRQFILSSKKLLLSDSGFYLCAWSPHPGQPTNEKLFFGSGTQLSVL.

The chain's CDR3 is CASSDRVGEKLFF. CDR3 DNA sequence: TGTGCCAGCAGCGACAGGGTGGGGGAAAAACTGTTTTTT. This chain links TRBV25-1 with TRBJ1-4; TRBD1 matches at 7 bases. The CDR3 has 13 amino acids. The ends lost 6 bases at V and 8 bases at J; junction bases unmatched: 6. CDR1 and CDR2 from the germline V gene are MGHDK and SYGVNS.

The gene calls are TRBV9 and TRBJ1-2; tentatively, D is TRBD1 (6 bases). The germline CDR1 and CDR2 sequences are SGDLS and YYNGEE. Trimming took 0 bases from V and 4 from J, leaving 10 bases between them. The CDR3 is made up of 14 amino acids. The CDR3 DNA is TGTGCCAGCAGCGTAGACCAGGGGACCTATGGCTACACCTTC. This translates into CASSVDQGTYGYTF. The whole variable domain, filled in from reference TRBV9 and TRBJ1-2, reads DSGVTQTPKHLITATGQRVTLRCSPRSGDLSVYWYQQSLDQGLQFLIQYYNGEERAKGNILERFSAQQFPDLHSELNLSSLELGDSALYFCASSVDQGTYGYTFGSGTRLTVV.

The chain combines TRBV6-1 with TRBJ1-2, with a possible D match to TRBD1 (6 bases). Trimming stripped 1 base from V and 3 bases from J, with 9 bases between. CDR1 is MNHNS and CDR2 is SASEGT in the germline V gene. The CDR3 sequence is 14 residues long. In DNA, the CDR3 is TGTGCCAGCAGTGAAGGGACAGACTACTATGGCTACACCTTC. Translating gives CASSEGTDYYGYTF.

The chain employs TRBV7-9 and TRBJ2-3, with 14 bases aligning to TRBD2. Germline lookup yields CDR1 SEHNR and CDR2 FQNEAQ (reference sequence). The trim removed 3 bases at V and 1 base at J, leaving 0 bases unmatched. The length of the CDR3 is 16 residues. CDR3 sequence: CASSLGLAGGTDTQYF. CDR3 sequence (DNA): TGTGCCAGCAGCTTGGGACTAGCGGGAGGCACAGATACGCAGTATTTT.

Points on this clone: A read error is likely, as this CDR3 ends without the conserved phenylalanine or tryptophan. This chain joins TRBV5-4 and TRBJ1-1; 10 positions agree with TRBD1. The CDR3 length is 15 residues. The V segment lost 4 bases and the J segment 4 bases; nucleotides outside the gene matches: 7. Germline V CDR1 and CDR2: SGHNT, YYREEE (reference sequence). The CDR3 bases are TGTGCCAGCAGCATTGCGGGACAGGGGAGCACTGAAGCTTTCCTT. This gives the protein CASSIAGQGSTEAFL.

The gene calls are TRBV4-3 and TRBJ2-3, with D perhaps matching TRBD2 (5 bases). The CDR3 has 17 amino acids. The V gene's germline CDR1 is LGHNA and CDR2 YSLEER. V was cut by 0 bases and J by 6 bases, with 19 bases left in between. CDR3 residues: CASSQERSGSWSDTQYF. CDR3 in DNA: TGCGCCAGCAGCCAAGAACGAAGCGGATCGTGGTCGGATACGCAGTATTTT.

This clone was observed once. The V gene is TRBV30, the J gene TRBJ1-1; maybe TRBD1 (6 bases). The germline V and J ends were trimmed by 0 bases and 0 bases, with 11 bases remaining between them. From germline, CDR1 is GTSNPN and CDR2 SVGIG (reference sequence). This CDR3 has 15 residues. CDR3 loop: CAWSVQGRMNTEAFF. In DNA form, the CDR3 reads TGTGCCTGGAGTGTACAGGGCAGAATGAACACTGAAGCTTTCTTT.

This chain connects TRBV4-3 to TRBJ2-1; TRBD2 matches at 10 bases. Germline V CDR1 and CDR2: LGHNA, YSLEER. Unmatched junction bases numbered 3, after V lost 0 bases and J lost 4 bases. The length of the CDR3 is 16 residues. The CDR3 DNA follows: TGCGCCAGCAGCCAAGACGTAGCGGGGGGATACAATGAGCAGTTCTTC. Translating gives CASSQDVAGGYNEQFF.